This TCR beta chain was captured by sequencing in a study of technical replicates of blood from a handful of donors. This clone came up once. One end of the junction is discordant with germline, which a read error may explain. The method was immunoSEQ multiplex PCR; TCRdb's version includes in-frame clones alone and lacks a portion of them. The sample holds around 72,000 clones, about 90% seen once. The specimen was T cells isolated from PBMCs. The TCR comes from a human donor in good health.

This chain's CDR3 is CASSLTSGFFSYEQCF. CDR3 DNA sequence: TGTGCCAGCAGCCTTACTAGCGGGTTCTTCTCCTACGAGCAGTGCTTC. The chain joins TRBV7-8 to TRBJ2-7; 9 bases line up with TRBD2. The CDR3 sequence is 16 residues long. Germline V gene sequence: CDR1 SGHVS, CDR2 FQNEAQ. The whole variable domain, filled in from reference TRBV7-8 and TRBJ2-7, reads GAGVSQSPRYKVAKRGQDVALRCDPISGHVSLFWYQQALGQGPEFLTYFQNEAQLDKSGLPSDRFFAERPEGSVSTLKIQRTQQEDSAVYLCASSLTSGFFSYEQCFGPGTRLTVT.